Each of the 27 T cell receptor beta chains below was sequenced from the same sample in a study of CD8+ T cells in alopecia areata. Treatment described: oral pan-JAK inhibitor, 5-10 mg twice daily. As the sequencing template, cDNA was produced by extracting RNA and reverse transcribing it. The table came from immunoSEQ multiplex PCR; TCRdb's copy has only in-frame clones and leaves some out. There are 200,000 to 250,000 clones in the sample; over 60% occur only once, and 0.95% to 1.5% lies in the top ten. The sequences come from CD4+ T cells sorted from blood, collected between weeks 43 and 45, from a patient treated with tofacitinib. Receptors were obtained from a human donor with alopecia areata.

V usage is TRBV10-1 and J usage is TRBJ2-7; TRBD1 matches 9 bases. Germline assignment: CDR1 WNHNN and CDR2 SYGVQD (reference sequence). This CDR3 is built from 16 residues. V trimming: 3 bases; J trimming: 4 bases; junction bases outside the gene matches: 10. The CDR3 here is CASSDPKGQGLYEQYF. The DNA for the CDR3 is TGCGCCAGCAGTGACCCGAAGGGACAGGGTTTATACGAGCAGTACTTC.

This chain connects TRBV2 to TRBJ1-1; perhaps TRBD1 as D (5 bases). The CDR3 spans 14 residues. The V gene's germline CDR1 is SNHLY and CDR2 FYNNEI. Trimming pared 2 bases from V and 0 bases from J, leaving 7 bases between. The DNA of the CDR3 is TGTGCCAGCAGTGAACAGGGAGTGAACACTGAAGCTTTCTTT. Translation: CASSEQGVNTEAFF.

The chain couples TRBV2 to TRBJ2-1; D gene uncertain. The CDR3 covers 13 residues. CDR1 is SNHLY, CDR2 FYNNEI, per germline. Trimming took 6 bases from V and 10 from J, leaving 16 bases between them. The CDR3: CASRETGPNEQFF. The CDR3 region has the DNA TGTGCCAGCAGGGAGACTGGGCCAAACGAGCAGTTCTTC.

V and J are TRBV2 and TRBJ1-1, with a weak D call TRBD1 (6 bases). Deletions cut 6 bases from V and 1 base from J, with 9 bases between. The CDR3 is 13 amino acids. Germline CDR1 is SNHLY and CDR2 is FYNNEI. Here the CDR3 DNA reads TGTGCCAGCAGCCGGGACAAGAACACTGAAGCTTTCTTT. Translating it yields CASSRDKNTEAFF. Together with reference TRBV2 and TRBJ1-1, the CDR3 gives the full variable domain: EPEVTQTPSHQVTQMGQEVILRCVPISNHLYFYWYRQILGQKVEFLVSFYNNEISEKSEIFDDQFSVERPDGSNFTLKIRSTKLEDSAMYFCASSRDKNTEAFFGQGTRLTVV.

A few counts support this clone. For the CDR3, the DNA is TGTGCCAGCAGTTCCCGGTACGGTGGCTACACCTTC. Encoded protein: CASSSRYGGYTF. The genes are TRBV6-5 and TRBJ1-2; unclear D gene. V lost 4 bases and J 7 bases, leaving 10 bases between the germline ends. This CDR3 has 12 amino acids. Per the germline V gene, CDR1 is MNHEY and CDR2 is SVGAGI.

The chain combines TRBV7-9 with TRBJ2-1; D remains unclear. The CDR3 is 13 amino acids. CDR1 is SEHNR and CDR2 is FQNEAQ in the germline V gene (reference sequence). Trimming took off 1 base at V and 9 bases at J, with 10 bases between the two ends. The CDR3 region is CASSLVEQTEQFF. In DNA, the CDR3 is TGTGCCAGCAGCTTAGTAGAGCAGACTGAGCAGTTCTTC.

The J gene is TRBJ2-7, the V gene TRBV20-1; D might be TRBD1 (6 bases). V was trimmed by 6 bases and J by 6 bases, leaving 12 bases between them. CDR1 DFQATT and CDR2 SNEGSKA come from the germline V gene (reference sequence). The CDR3 has 11 amino acids. CDR3 bases: TGCAGTGCCTCAGGGGTTACCGAGCAGTACTTC. As protein: CSASGVTEQYF.

The rearrangement links TRBV9 to TRBJ2-5; D gene ambiguous. The germline V and J ends were trimmed by 0 bases and 2 bases, with 11 bases remaining between them. CDR3 length: 15 amino acids. Germline lookup yields CDR1 SGDLS and CDR2 YYNGEE. The CDR3, as DNA: TGTGCCAGCAGCGTAGGGCCAGTAGGGCAAGAGACCCAGTACTTC. This sequence encodes CASSVGPVGQETQYF.

This clone was seen once. The rearrangement links TRBV4-1 to TRBJ1-2; D possibly corresponds to TRBD1 (6 bases). Germline loops: CDR1 MGHRA, CDR2 YSYEKL. V was clipped by 0 bases and J by 7 bases, with 18 bases between them. The CDR3 loop spans 16 amino acids. CDR3 nucleotides: TGCGCCAGCAGCCAAGATAGAATTAACAGGGATCCTGGCTACACCTTC. Residues: CASSQDRINRDPGYTF.

The rearrangement links TRBV7-2 to TRBJ2-7; 8 positions agree with TRBD1. The CDR3 totals 14 residues. Germline V gene lookup returns CDR1 SGHTA and CDR2 FQGNSA. Losses at the gene ends were 5 bases for V and 7 bases for J; bases not matched to a gene: 10. The CDR3 sequence: CASSRTGGEFEQYF. In DNA, the CDR3 is TGTGCCAGCAGCCGTACAGGGGGTGAGTTTGAGCAGTACTTC.

This clone has only a few counts. The chain recombines TRBV30 with TRBJ1-1; the D is unclear. The V gene lost 4 bases and the J gene lost 0 bases, with 9 bases spanning the gap. This CDR3 is built from 13 residues. Germline-derived CDR1 and CDR2 are GTSNPN and SVGIG (reference sequence). The CDR3 sequence is CAWTRNMNTEAFF. Written as DNA, the CDR3 is TGTGCCTGGACTCGAAACATGAACACTGAAGCTTTCTTT.

The chain employs TRBV6-5 and TRBJ2-4; 8 nucleotides line up with TRBD2. Trimming at V came to 4 bases and at J to 6 bases, leaving 11 bases not matched to a gene. This CDR3 is 16 amino acids long. Germline CDR1 MNHEY, CDR2 SVGAGI. Here the CDR3 DNA reads TGTGCCAGCAGTTTGGCCCGGGGGGGCCTTGGAAACATTCAGTACTTC. Protein sequence: CASSLARGGLGNIQYF.

V gene TRBV29-1 combines with J gene TRBJ1-2; 12 nucleotides align to TRBD1. Germline-derived CDR1 and CDR2 are SQVTM and ANQGSEA. The CDR3 length is 12 residues. J gave up 8 bases and V 4 bases, and 2 bases lay outside the gene matches. CDR3 DNA: TGCAGCGTTGCCGGGACAGGGGGCGGCTACACCTTC. As protein: CSVAGTGGGYTF.

V gene TRBV4-2 combines with J gene TRBJ2-5; D perhaps matches TRBD2 (5 bases). Germline CDR1 LGHNA, CDR2 YNFKEQ. Trimming shortened V by 1 base and J by 2 bases, and 11 bases separated the two germline ends. The CDR3 runs to 15 residues. CDR3 in amino acids: CASSQGTGNQETQYF. CDR3 nucleotides: TGTGCCAGCAGCCAAGGGACCGGGAATCAAGAGACCCAGTACTTC.

With regard to this clone: Different DNA sequences within this sample yield the same CDR3. The chain is built from TRBV2 and TRBJ2-1; D gene unclear. Trimming cost V 3 bases and J 7 bases, with 4 bases left between them. The CDR3 is 11 residues long. Germline V gene lookup returns CDR1 SNHLY and CDR2 FYNNEI. The CDR3 region is CASSERNEQFF. The CDR3 DNA reads as TGTGCCAGCAGTGAGAGGAATGAGCAGTTCTTC.

This rearrangement joins TRBV20-1 to TRBJ2-5; D is possibly TRBD1 or TRBD2 (5 bases each). Trimming removed 6 bases at V and 6 bases at J, with 11 bases between. The CDR3 runs 11 residues. Germline V CDR1 and CDR2: DFQATT, SNEGSKA (reference sequence). The CDR3 spells CSAPTGQTQYF. The DNA of the CDR3 is TGCAGTGCCCCCACGGGGCAGACCCAGTACTTC.

In its sample, this clone was seen once. The V gene is TRBV29-1, the J gene TRBJ1-2; tentative D call: TRBD1 (5 bases). V lost 0 bases, J lost 6 bases, and 8 bases lay in between. Germline CDR1 SQVTM, CDR2 ANQGSEA. CDR3 length: 12 amino acids. CDR3 sequence (DNA): TGCAGCGTTGAAGACGGGGGAGATGGCTACACCTTC. This gives the protein CSVEDGGDGYTF.

The rearrangement links TRBV6-1 to TRBJ2-3; maybe TRBD2 (5 bases). Per germline, CDR1 MNHNS and CDR2 SASEGT. Trimming stripped 6 bases from V and 2 bases from J, with 9 bases between. The CDR3 spans 13 residues. CDR3 nucleotides: TGTGCCAGCAGGTCCGGGAACACAGATACGCAGTATTTT. It encodes CASRSGNTDTQYF.

The chain links TRBV23-1 to TRBJ2-7; D uncertain. TRBV23-1 carries the ORF label, with uncertain function. This CDR3 has 14 amino acids. Between the trimmed V and J ends, which lost 0 bases and 4 bases, there was a span of 10 bases. The DNA for the CDR3 is TGCGCCAGCAGTCAATCTATAAACGGGTACGAGCAGTACTTC. It specifies CASSQSINGYEQYF.

The chain carries TRBV5-4 and TRBJ2-1, with D possibly called TRBD1 or TRBD2 (7 bases each). Germline CDR1 is SGHNT and CDR2 is YYREEE (reference sequence). The V end lost 2 bases, the J end lost 6 bases, and 9 bases lay between the germline ends. This CDR3 is built from 13 residues. In DNA, the CDR3 is TGTGCCAGCAGCTTCAGGGGGGGCAATGAGCAGTTCTTC. Amino acids: CASSFRGGNEQFF.

This sequence joins TRBV2 and TRBJ2-7; the D is unclear. Deletions cut 3 bases from V and 2 bases from J, with 8 bases between. The CDR3 totals 13 residues. Looked up from germline, CDR1 is SNHLY and CDR2 is FYNNEI. The CDR3 spells CASSENRPYEQYF. CDR3 in DNA: TGTGCCAGCAGTGAGAACAGACCCTACGAGCAGTACTTC.

The chain uses TRBV4-3 and TRBJ2-1; 7 positions match TRBD2. The junction had 4 bases not matched to a gene; V was cut back by 0 bases and J by 5 bases. This CDR3 is built from 15 residues. Germline CDR1 and CDR2: LGHNA and YSLEER. The CDR3 DNA is TGCGCCAGCAGCCAAGATCTGGGAGGGAACAATGAGCAGTTCTTC. Encoded protein: CASSQDLGGNNEQFF.

The chain recombines TRBV30 with TRBJ2-7; possible D gene TRBD1, 5 bases. The CDR3 length is 11 residues. Per the germline V gene, CDR1 is GTSNPN and CDR2 is SVGIG (reference sequence). Trimming took off 0 bases at V and 7 bases at J, with 7 bases between the two ends. The CDR3 coding sequence is TGTGCCTGGAGTGTTGGGGCAGAGCAGTACTTC. Its protein is CAWSVGAEQYF. The complete variable domain, with remaining parts taken from reference TRBV30 and TRBJ2-7, reads SQTIHQWPATLVQPVGSPLSLECTVEGTSNPNLYWYRQAAGRGLQLLFYSVGIGQISSEVPQNLSASRPQDRQFILSSKKLLLSDSGFYLCAWSVGAEQYFGPGTRLTVT.

This clone was seen a handful of times. The chain is built from TRBV4-3 and TRBJ1-1; D is ambiguous. The CDR3 runs to 13 residues. Germline lookup yields CDR1 LGHNA and CDR2 YSLEER. Trimming removed 4 bases at V and 4 bases at J, with 10 bases between. CDR3 residues: CASSLTDSTEAFF. The CDR3 nucleotides read TGCGCCAGCAGCCTGACTGATTCCACTGAAGCTTTCTTT.

V gene TRBV25-1 combines with J gene TRBJ2-3; D unclear. The CDR3 length is 10 residues. CDR1 is MGHDK, CDR2 SYGVNS, per germline. Trimming stripped 6 bases from V and 6 bases from J, with 4 bases between. CDR3 protein: CASRRDTQYF. The CDR3 bases are TGTGCCAGCAGACGGGATACGCAGTATTTT.

The rearrangement links TRBV29-1 to TRBJ1-2; D might be TRBD1 (5 bases). Germline V gives CDR1 SQVTM, CDR2 ANQGSEA. V was pared by 6 bases and J by 8 bases, with 19 bases between. The CDR3 spans 13 residues. The chain's CDR3 is CSVPPGPTPGYTF. In DNA, the CDR3 is TGCAGCGTCCCGCCGGGGCCTACCCCGGGCTACACCTTC.

This clone was detected a few times. The chain has TRBV30 and TRBJ1-1, with D unclear. The germline gives CDR1 GTSNPN, CDR2 SVGIG (reference sequence). Trimming stripped 0 bases from V and 7 bases from J, with 12 bases between. The CDR3 length is 13 residues. The CDR3 sequence is CAWSVRIEFEAFF. CDR3 sequence (DNA): TGTGCCTGGAGTGTACGGATAGAGTTTGAAGCTTTCTTT.